The text below deals with one T cell receptor (beta chain). The V segment lost 6 bases and the J segment 9 bases; nucleotides outside the gene matches: 8. This CDR3 has 15 residues. The V gene's germline CDR1 is LNHDA and CDR2 SQIVND (reference sequence). The record originates from a study of shared clonotypes between healthy human individuals. The repertoire was sequenced with immunoSEQ multiplex PCR; TCRdb's copy has only in-frame clones and lacks some. The sample gives over a million clones, under 99% of which show up once; around 0.47% is in the top ten. This sequence originates from a man aged 30 to 39 in good health. The chain recombines TRBV19 with TRBJ2-1, with 13 bases fitting TRBD2. Sequences were obtained from naive CD4+ T cells sorted from blood. Subset of the sample: CD45RA+ positively selected. The CDR3 spells CASRQETSGRAEQFF. The CDR3 DNA sequence: TGTGCCAGTAGACAGGAAACTAGCGGGAGGGCTGAGCAGTTCTTC.